There are a few counts of the clone carrying this TCR beta chain. Its antigen is unknown. Trimming stripped 6 bases from V and 9 bases from J, with 24 bases between. The length of the CDR3 is 17 residues. Germline V gives CDR1 SEHNR, CDR2 FQNEAQ (reference sequence). This specimen belongs to a study of blood T cells in healthy people across ages. Study-wide context: T cells yielded about one barcoded beta molecule per two cells through template switching. Overall study results and limits: Naive CD4+ cells and diversity were both higher in long-lived donors than in aged donors.

Alongside a J-beta primer mix, a sample-barcoded 5' primer served in a second PCR lasting about 7 to 11 cycles. A 12-random-nucleotide template-switch adaptor tagged each cDNA molecule. TCRdb re-analysed the 5' RACE reads in MiXCR, keeping a single row per CDR3 protein. The profile shows approximately 820,000 distinct CDR3 sequences, 44% of them singletons. J is TRBJ1-6 and V is TRBV7-9; a weak D match, TRBD1 (6 bases). This clonotype originated in a man in his 60s in good health. The sample was blood. CDR3 amino acids: CASSFTGSVGRGSPLHF. CDR3 in DNA: TGTGCCAGCAGTTTTACAGGGTCGGTGGGTCGCGGTTCACCCCTCCACTTT.